The T cell receptor beta chain described here comes from a study of T cells in Graves' hyperthyroidism and ophthalmopathy. Notes on the study in general: Classification by a 13 V-J model distinguished ophthalmopathy from stable hyperthyroidism.

Hyperthyroidism of Graves' type that showed no ophthalmopathy progression within 18 months was stable. A patient was excluded if there was uncontrolled infection, other autoimmune disease, pregnancy or lactation. The authors obtained PBMCs from about 9 ml of fresh peripheral blood. Notes on this clonotype: Antigen: not known.

The TCR beta CDR3 regions underwent amplification using RNA transcripts as the source. Using the HTBI primer set, a first-round RT-PCR was run on the TCR CDR3. TCRdb fed the multiplex PCR reads into MiXCR, producing one record per CDR3 protein. This table holds under 350,000 distinct CDR3 sequences, about 20% found once. CDR3 length: 14 amino acids. V was shortened by 3 bases and J by 6 bases, with 14 bases between the two germline ends. Germline CDR1 reads LGHDT; CDR2 reads YNNKEL (reference sequence). This chain uses TRBV3-1 with TRBJ1-2, with D perhaps TRBD1 (5 bases). The sequenced sample consisted of blood. This receptor was obtained from a woman aged 45-65 years with Graves' hyperthyroidism. The CDR3 reads CASSHTQGRNGYTF. DNA for the CDR3: TGTGCCAGCAGCCATACCCAGGGAAGAAATGGCTACACCTTC.